This T cell receptor (beta chain) was observed in a study of shared T cell receptors in the human thymus. The sample holds a few counts of this clone. Assay used: immunoSEQ multiplex PCR; TCRdb lists only in-frame clones, some missing. The profile covers just under 550,000 clones, with more than 75% appearing a single time and around 0.012% taken by the ten largest. Germline V gives CDR1 MDHEN, CDR2 SYDVKM. Trimming took 3 bases from V and 5 from J, leaving 11 bases between them. The CDR3 runs to 13 residues. These records were also assigned to another study, of human thymus T cells.

Sequenced input: thymocytes. The clonotype was recovered from a boy in the first two years of life with a congenital heart defect. V and J are TRBV28 and TRBJ2-7; D might be TRBD1 (5 bases). CDR3 sequence reads: CASSFPGRNEQYF. The DNA for the CDR3 is TGTGCCAGCAGTTTCCCAGGGCGGAACGAGCAGTACTTC. Looking up the rest from reference TRBV28 and TRBJ2-7 gives the full variable domain: DVKVTQSSRYLVKRTGEKVFLECVQDMDHENMFWYRQDPGLGLRLIYFSYDVKMKEKGDIPEGYSVSREKKERFSLILESASTNQTSMYLCASSFPGRNEQYFGPGTRLTVT.